The next 27 T cell receptor beta chains were all read from a single sample in a study of blood T cell repertoires in COVID-19. Assay: immunoSEQ multiplex PCR; the TCRdb copy retains only in-frame clones and omits some. This sample has fewer than 300,000 clones, with approximately 90% found just once. Sequenced sample: peripheral blood. These receptors were collected from a woman aged 25 to 39 with COVID-19, enrolled during active disease.

This CDR3 is CASSDSSGTQYF. CDR3 bases: TGTGCCAGCAGTGACTCGAGCGGGACCCAGTACTTC. The genes are TRBV6-4 and TRBJ2-5; the D gene is possibly TRBD2 (5 bases). V lost 0 bases and J lost 7, with 6 bases in between. The CDR3 is 12 amino acids. Looked up from germline, CDR1 is MRHNA and CDR2 is SNTAGT.

V gene TRBV19 combines with J gene TRBJ1-1; D may be TRBD1 (6 bases). The V gene lost 5 bases and the J gene lost 1 base, with 8 bases spanning the gap. The CDR3 is made up of 13 amino acids. Germline V gene data show CDR1 as LNHDA and CDR2 as SQIVND (reference sequence). CDR3 amino acids: CASSQGPNTEAFF. The CDR3 DNA follows: TGTGCCAGTAGTCAGGGGCCGAACACTGAAGCTTTCTTT.

In this sample, this clone turned up a few times. The rearrangement uses TRBV10-3 and TRBJ2-3; 11 bases agree with TRBD2. V dropped 7 bases and J dropped 1; count of bases not matched to a gene: 13. In germline, CDR1 is ENHRY, CDR2 SYGVKD. The CDR3 has 18 amino acids. The CDR3 reads CAITKSFSGRAGTDTQYF. The CDR3 DNA reads TGTGCCATCACTAAAAGTTTTAGCGGGAGGGCCGGCACAGATACGCAGTATTTT.

This chain connects TRBV24-1 to TRBJ1-2; TRBD1 matches at 11 bases. CDR3 length: 15 amino acids. Germline V gene sequence: CDR1 KGHDR, CDR2 SFDVKD. Germline trimming cut 4 bases from V and 5 bases from J; bases unmatched to any gene: 5. The CDR3 coding sequence is TGTGCCACCAGTGACCGGACAGGGGGCGTATATGGCTACACCTTC. It yields the protein CATSDRTGGVYGYTF.

V and J are TRBV29-1 and TRBJ1-2; a weak D match, TRBD1 (5 bases). V gave up 4 bases and J gave up 1 base, with 10 bases separating them. Germline assignment: CDR1 SQVTM and CDR2 ANQGSEA. The CDR3 consists of 13 residues. CDR3 region: CSVGQTDNYGYTF. The CDR3 coding sequence is TGCAGCGTTGGGCAGACAGATAACTATGGCTACACCTTC.

This clone occurred a few times. V is TRBV9 and J is TRBJ2-1; 9 positions agree with TRBD2. V trimming: 3 bases; J trimming: 7 bases; junction bases outside the gene matches: 5. The CDR3 sequence is 14 residues long. Germline lookup yields CDR1 SGDLS and CDR2 YYNGEE. In DNA, the CDR3 is TGTGCCAGCAGCGGGGCTAGCGGGACAAATGAGCAGTTCTTC. The encoded protein is CASSGASGTNEQFF. The whole variable domain, remainder taken from reference TRBV9 and TRBJ2-1, is DSGVTQTPKHLITATGQRVTLRCSPRSGDLSVYWYQQSLDQGLQFLIQYYNGEERAKGNILERFSAQQFPDLHSELNLSSLELGDSALYFCASSGASGTNEQFFGPGTRLTVL.

The J gene is TRBJ2-7, the V gene TRBV27; 16 bases map to TRBD2. This CDR3 is built from 16 residues. CDR1 MNHEY and CDR2 SMNVEV come from the germline V gene (reference sequence). The junction had 7 bases not matched to a gene; V was cut back by 5 bases and J by 6 bases. CDR3 in amino acids: CASSRGLAGGPAEQYF. The CDR3 nucleotides read TGTGCCAGCAGTCGGGGACTAGCGGGAGGGCCTGCCGAGCAGTACTTC.

This clone was seen only once. The rearrangement joins TRBV7-9 to TRBJ1-1; unclear D gene. The germline V gene has CDR1 SEHNR and CDR2 FQNEAQ (reference sequence). This CDR3 is 14 amino acids long. V gave up 1 base and J gave up 11 bases, with 17 bases separating them. The CDR3 loop is CASSLGTPPTEAFF. For the CDR3, the DNA is TGTGCCAGCAGCTTAGGGACTCCCCCAACGGAGGCTTTCTTT.

The V and J genes are TRBV6-5 and TRBJ1-5; D is unresolved. Trimming took 0 bases from V and 7 from J, leaving 10 bases between them. Germline CDR1 reads MNHEY; CDR2 reads SVGAGI. The CDR3 covers 14 residues. As DNA, the CDR3 is TGTGCCAGCAGTTACTCGGCCTTCGTCCAGCCCCAGCATTTT. This codes for CASSYSAFVQPQHF.

This clone was seen many times. The genes are TRBV3-1 (or the pseudogene TRBV3-2) and TRBJ1-1; 9 positions match TRBD1. Per the germline V gene, CDR1 is LGHDT and CDR2 is YNNKEL (reference sequence). Trimming took 3 bases from V and 7 from J; bases not matched to a gene: 21. This CDR3 is built from 19 residues. The CDR3 DNA reads as TGTGCCAGCAGCCACACGGAAGAACCGGGACAGGGCGCTCCATTTGAAGCTTTCTTT. It translates to CASSHTEEPGQGAPFEAFF.

Here the CDR3 DNA reads TGTGCCAGCTCGCGAGGGACAGTCACAGATACGCAGTATTTT. This translates into CASSRGTVTDTQYF. The chain uses TRBV18 and TRBJ2-3; 7 nucleotides align to TRBD1. Germline V gives CDR1 KGHSH, CDR2 LQKENI. The CDR3 has 14 residues. V lost 6 bases and J lost 2; bases outside the gene matches: 5.

The V gene is TRBV7-2, the J gene TRBJ1-2; 8 bases line up with TRBD1. Per germline, CDR1 SGHTA and CDR2 FQGNSA. This CDR3 is 15 amino acids long. Trimming cost V 5 bases and J 8 bases; bases outside gene matches: 13. CDR3 bases: TGTGCCAGCAGCCCCAGCGGACAGGGACGGTTGGGCTACACCTTC. Translated, it gives CASSPSGQGRLGYTF.

The chain is built from TRBV6-5 and TRBJ1-2, with D perhaps matching TRBD1 (5 bases). The V gene lost 8 bases and the J gene lost 8 bases, with 18 bases spanning the gap. Germline V lookup: CDR1 MNHEY, CDR2 SVGAGI. This CDR3 has 13 residues. CDR3 amino acids: CASLGQGGGGYTF. CDR3 in DNA: TGTGCCAGCTTGGGTCAGGGTGGAGGGGGCTACACCTTC.

The chain employs TRBV19 and TRBJ1-1; a weak D match, TRBD1 (5 bases). The germline CDR1 and CDR2 sequences are LNHDA and SQIVND (reference sequence). Deletions cut 2 bases from V and 2 bases from J, with 15 bases between. CDR3 length: 16 residues. CDR3 DNA sequence: TGTGCCAGTAGTATAACCGAAGACAGCTCTAACACTGAAGCTTTCTTT. The encoded protein is CASSITEDSSNTEAFF.

The rearrangement links TRBV5-4 to TRBJ2-1, with 8 bases matching TRBD2. The junction had 7 bases not matched to a gene; V was cut back by 4 bases and J by 4 bases. Germline assignment: CDR1 SGHNT and CDR2 YYREEE (reference sequence). CDR3 length: 15 amino acids. The CDR3 region is CASSQSGSSYNEQFF. CDR3 DNA sequence: TGTGCCAGCAGCCAAAGCGGGAGCAGTTACAATGAGCAGTTCTTC.

J is TRBJ1-1 and V is TRBV19; 7 positions agree with TRBD1. Germline V gives CDR1 LNHDA, CDR2 SQIVND (reference sequence). This CDR3 contains 15 residues. The J segment lost 5 bases and the V segment lost 1 base, leaving 7 bases of the junction unmatched. The DNA of the CDR3 is TGTGCCAGTAGTATAGCCTCCGACAGGGTAACTGAAGCTTTCTTT. Translating it yields CASSIASDRVTEAFF.

Only one count was recorded for this clone. CDR3 bases: TGTGCCAGCAGCCCGATCCCGGGGTACGAGCAGTACTTC. This sequence encodes CASSPIPGYEQYF. V gene TRBV7-9 combines with J gene TRBJ2-7, with D possibly matching TRBD2 (5 bases). V lost 5 bases and J lost 4, with 12 bases in between. The CDR3 has 13 amino acids. CDR1 and CDR2 from the germline V gene are SEHNR and FQNEAQ (reference sequence).

J is TRBJ1-2 and V is TRBV3-1 (or the pseudogene TRBV3-2); 8 bases are shared with TRBD1. The CDR3 spans 15 residues. Germline values: CDR1 LGHDT, CDR2 YNNKEL (reference sequence). V lost 1 base and J lost 8; bases outside the gene matches: 9. The CDR3 reads CASSQAAGGTEGYTF. DNA of the CDR3: TGTGCCAGCAGCCAAGCGGCAGGGGGCACAGAAGGCTACACCTTC.

The rearrangement uses TRBV9 and TRBJ2-5; D uncertain. The V and J ends lost 0 bases and 2 bases respectively, with 14 bases between them. The length of the CDR3 is 16 residues. Looked up from germline, CDR1 is SGDLS and CDR2 is YYNGEE. CDR3 amino acids: CASSVGGPGRQETQYF. In DNA form, the CDR3 reads TGTGCCAGCAGCGTAGGTGGCCCTGGCAGGCAAGAGACCCAGTACTTC.

The CDR3 region has the DNA TGTGCCAGCAGGTTAGCCGGGACTCCCAACAATGAGCAGTTCTTC. This encodes CASRLAGTPNNEQFF. V is TRBV25-1 and J is TRBJ2-1, with D possibly being TRBD2 (6 bases). The CDR3 is 15 residues long. Per the germline V gene, CDR1 is MGHDK and CDR2 is SYGVNS. V was pared by 6 bases and J by 5 bases, with 17 bases between. The full variable domain, in which reference TRBV25-1 and TRBJ2-1 provide the parts outside the CDR3, is EADIYQTPRYLVIGTGKKITLECSQTMGHDKMYWYQQDPGMELHLIHYSYGVNSTEKGDLSSESTVSRIRTEHFPLTLESARPSHTSQYLCASRLAGTPNNEQFFGPGTRLTVL.

The chain links TRBV5-6 to TRBJ2-7, with 9 bases that match TRBD1. V lost 1 base, J lost 5 bases, and 7 bases stayed unmatched. The CDR3 totals 15 residues. Germline V gene lookup returns CDR1 SGHDT and CDR2 YYEEEE. The CDR3 nucleotides read TGTGCCAGCAGCTTGTTACCCGGGACAGGGAACGAGCAGTACTTC. Its translation: CASSLLPGTGNEQYF.

This clone was picked up a small number of times. The chain has TRBV29-1 and TRBJ2-7; 10 bases align to TRBD2. Germline V CDR1 and CDR2: SQVTM, ANQGSEA. The length of the CDR3 is 13 residues. V lost 6 bases and J lost 7; bases outside the gene matches: 9. The CDR3 DNA follows: TGCAGCGTAAATCTAGCGGGAGCGGGGGAGCAGTACTTC. It specifies CSVNLAGAGEQYF.

The sample holds one count of this clone. V usage is TRBV11-2 and J usage is TRBJ2-2, with TRBD1 identical over 7 bases. V dropped 3 bases and J dropped 4; count of bases not matched to a gene: 8. CDR1 and CDR2 (germline): SGHAT, FQNNGV. This CDR3 is built from 16 residues. CDR3 region: CASSFRGQLITGELFF. The DNA for the CDR3 is TGTGCCAGCAGCTTTAGGGGACAGTTAATCACCGGGGAGCTGTTTTTT.

The chain is built from TRBV3-1 (or the pseudogene TRBV3-2) and TRBJ1-4; the match to TRBD1 covers 8 bases. Trimming took 2 bases from V and 6 from J; bases not matched to a gene: 5. Germline V gene sequence: CDR1 LGHDT, CDR2 YNNKEL (reference sequence). The CDR3 consists of 15 residues. DNA for the CDR3: TGTGCCAGCAGCCAACCCAGGGGGCAAGATGAAAAACTGTTTTTT. Its protein product is CASSQPRGQDEKLFF.

V is TRBV12-3 or TRBV12-4 and J is TRBJ2-1, with unresolved D. This CDR3 has 12 amino acids. Deletions cut 3 bases from V and 9 bases from J, with 9 bases between. The CDR3 loop reads CASSLERSEQFF. The CDR3 DNA sequence: TGTGCCAGCAGTTTGGAGAGATCTGAGCAGTTCTTC.

The DNA for the CDR3 is TGTGCCAGCAGCTTAAGGGTCGGGGGTGATGGCTACACCTTC. Its protein is CASSLRVGGDGYTF. The chain combines TRBV7-2 with TRBJ1-2, with D possibly TRBD1 on 5 matching bases. Trimming removed 2 bases at V and 6 bases at J, with 13 bases between. Per the germline V gene, CDR1 is SGHTA and CDR2 is FQGNSA. The CDR3 consists of 14 residues.

The chain combines TRBV28 with TRBJ2-1; D possibly corresponds to TRBD1 (5 bases). Trimming left V 6 bases short and J 10 bases short, with 13 bases between. The CDR3 is 12 residues long. Germline V lookup: CDR1 MDHEN, CDR2 SYDVKM. The CDR3 protein is CASSKGMREQFF. DNA of the CDR3: TGTGCCAGCAGCAAGGGGATGAGGGAGCAGTTCTTC.